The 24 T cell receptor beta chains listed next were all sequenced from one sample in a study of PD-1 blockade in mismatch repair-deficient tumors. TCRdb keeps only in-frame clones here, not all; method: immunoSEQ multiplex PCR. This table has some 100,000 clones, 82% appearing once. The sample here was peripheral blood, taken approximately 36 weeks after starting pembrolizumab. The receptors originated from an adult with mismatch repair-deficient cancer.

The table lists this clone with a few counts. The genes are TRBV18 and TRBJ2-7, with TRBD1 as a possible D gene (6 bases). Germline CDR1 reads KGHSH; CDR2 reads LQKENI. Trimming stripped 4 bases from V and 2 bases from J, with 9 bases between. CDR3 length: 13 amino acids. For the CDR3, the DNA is TGTGCCAGCTCACTATACAGGGCCTACGAGCAGTACTTC. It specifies CASSLYRAYEQYF.

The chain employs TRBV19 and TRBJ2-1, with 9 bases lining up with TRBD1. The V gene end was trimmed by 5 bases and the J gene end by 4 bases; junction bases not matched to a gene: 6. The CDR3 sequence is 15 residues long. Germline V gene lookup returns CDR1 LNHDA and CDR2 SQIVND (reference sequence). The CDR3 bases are TGTGCCAGTAGTCCCCCGGGACAGGGTTACAATGAGCAGTTCTTC. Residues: CASSPPGQGYNEQFF.

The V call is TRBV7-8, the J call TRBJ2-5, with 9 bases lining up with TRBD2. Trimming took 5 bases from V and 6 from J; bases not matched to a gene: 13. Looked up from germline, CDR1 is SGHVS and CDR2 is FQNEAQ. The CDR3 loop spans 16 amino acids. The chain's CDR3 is CASSAKGGRGLKTQYF. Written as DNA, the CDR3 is TGTGCCAGCAGCGCCAAGGGCGGGAGGGGCCTGAAGACCCAGTACTTC.

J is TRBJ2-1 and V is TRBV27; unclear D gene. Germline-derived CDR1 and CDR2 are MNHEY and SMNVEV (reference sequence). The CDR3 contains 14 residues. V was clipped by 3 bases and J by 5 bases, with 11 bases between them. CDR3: CASSFRQAHNEQFF. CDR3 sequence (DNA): TGTGCCAGCAGTTTCAGGCAGGCCCACAATGAGCAGTTCTTC.

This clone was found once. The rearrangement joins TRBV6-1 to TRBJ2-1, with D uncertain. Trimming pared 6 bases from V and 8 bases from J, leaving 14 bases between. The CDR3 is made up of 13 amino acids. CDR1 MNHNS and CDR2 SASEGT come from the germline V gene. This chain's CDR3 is CASRPTALDEQFF. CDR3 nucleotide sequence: TGTGCCAGCAGGCCCACAGCCCTCGATGAGCAGTTCTTC.

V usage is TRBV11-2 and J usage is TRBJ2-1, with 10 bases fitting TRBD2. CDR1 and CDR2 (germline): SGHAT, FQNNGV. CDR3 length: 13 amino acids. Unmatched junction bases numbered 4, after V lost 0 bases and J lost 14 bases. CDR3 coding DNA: TGTGCCAGCAGCTTAGATAGAGCGGGAGGGGAGTTCTTC. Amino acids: CASSLDRAGGEFF.

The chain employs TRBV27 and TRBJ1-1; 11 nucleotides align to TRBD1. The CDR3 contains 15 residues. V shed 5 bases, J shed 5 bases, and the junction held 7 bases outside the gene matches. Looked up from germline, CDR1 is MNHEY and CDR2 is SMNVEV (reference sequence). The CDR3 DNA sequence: TGTGCCAGCAGTCCTGCCGGGACAGGGGGTACTGAAGCTTTCTTT. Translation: CASSPAGTGGTEAFF.

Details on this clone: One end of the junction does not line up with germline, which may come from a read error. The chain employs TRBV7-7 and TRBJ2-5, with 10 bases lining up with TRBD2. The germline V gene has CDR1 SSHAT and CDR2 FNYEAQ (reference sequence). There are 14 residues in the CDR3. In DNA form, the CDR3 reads TGTGCTAGCAGCCCCGCTAGCGGGAGCGAGACCCAGTACTTC. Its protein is CASSPASGSETQYF. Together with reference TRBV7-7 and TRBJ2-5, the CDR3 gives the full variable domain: GAGVSQSPRYKVTKRGQDVTLRCDPISSHATLYWYQQALGQGPEFLTYFNYEAQPDKSGLPSDRFSAERPEGSISTLTIQRTEQRDSAMYRCASSPASGSETQYFGPGTRLLVL.

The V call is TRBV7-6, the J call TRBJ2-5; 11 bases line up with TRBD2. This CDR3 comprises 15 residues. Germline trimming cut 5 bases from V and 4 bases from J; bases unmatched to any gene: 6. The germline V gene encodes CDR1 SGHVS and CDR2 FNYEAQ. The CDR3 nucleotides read TGTGCCAGCAGCCCTCGGACTAGCGGGCTAGAGACCCAGTACTTC. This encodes CASSPRTSGLETQYF.

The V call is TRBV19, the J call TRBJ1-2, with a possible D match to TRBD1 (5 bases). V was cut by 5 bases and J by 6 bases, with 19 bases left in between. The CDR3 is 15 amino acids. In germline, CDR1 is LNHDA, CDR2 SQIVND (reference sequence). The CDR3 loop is CASSVSRLAGNGYTF. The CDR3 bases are TGTGCCAGTAGTGTCTCCCGACTGGCAGGGAATGGCTACACCTTC.

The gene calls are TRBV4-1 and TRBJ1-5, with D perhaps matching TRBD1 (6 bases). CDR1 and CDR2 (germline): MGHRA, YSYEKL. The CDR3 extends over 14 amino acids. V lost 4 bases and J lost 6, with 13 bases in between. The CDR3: CASSLRGFGQPQHF. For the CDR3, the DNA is TGCGCCAGCAGCCTGAGGGGGTTTGGTCAGCCCCAGCATTTT.

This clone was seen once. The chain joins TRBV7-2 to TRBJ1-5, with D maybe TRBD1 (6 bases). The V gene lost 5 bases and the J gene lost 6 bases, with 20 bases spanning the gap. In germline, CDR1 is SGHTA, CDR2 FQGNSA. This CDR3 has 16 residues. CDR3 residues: CASSPGGGGMGQPQHF. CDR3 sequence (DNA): TGTGCCAGCAGCCCAGGAGGGGGAGGGATGGGTCAGCCCCAGCATTTT.

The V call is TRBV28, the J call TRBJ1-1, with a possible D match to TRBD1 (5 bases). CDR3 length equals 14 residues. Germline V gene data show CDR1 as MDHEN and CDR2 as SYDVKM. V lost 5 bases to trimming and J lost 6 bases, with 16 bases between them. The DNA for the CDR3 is TGTGCCAGCAGTGAGTACCGGGACCAAGCTGAAGCTTTCTTT. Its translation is CASSEYRDQAEAFF.

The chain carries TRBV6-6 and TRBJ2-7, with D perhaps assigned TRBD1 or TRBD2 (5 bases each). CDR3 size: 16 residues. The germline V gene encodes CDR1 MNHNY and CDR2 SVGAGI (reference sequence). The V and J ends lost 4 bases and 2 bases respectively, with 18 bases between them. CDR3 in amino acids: CASSSLQRGPTYEQYF. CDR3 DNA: TGTGCCAGCAGTTCCCTTCAGAGGGGCCCCACCTACGAGCAGTACTTC.

The DNA for the CDR3 is TGTGCCACCAGCAGTGGACTAGCGGCCACTAGCACAGATACGCAGTATTTT. This sequence encodes CATSSGLAATSTDTQYF. The rearrangement joins TRBV15 to TRBJ2-3, with 10 nucleotides matching TRBD2. The CDR3 length is 17 residues. The trim removed 3 bases at V and 0 bases at J, leaving 6 bases unmatched. From germline, CDR1 is LNHNV and CDR2 YYDKDF (reference sequence). The full variable domain, with the rest looked up from reference TRBV15 and TRBJ2-3, is DAMVIQNPRYQVTQFGKPVTLSCSQTLNHNVMYWYQQKSSQAPKLLFHYYDKDFNNEADTPDNFQSRRPNTSFCFLDIRSPGLGDTAMYLCATSSGLAATSTDTQYFGPGTRLTVL.

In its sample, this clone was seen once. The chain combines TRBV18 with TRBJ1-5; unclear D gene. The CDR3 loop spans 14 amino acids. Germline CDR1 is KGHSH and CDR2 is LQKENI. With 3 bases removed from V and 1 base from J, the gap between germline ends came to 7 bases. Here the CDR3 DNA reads TGTGCCAGCTCACCGGGCGTAAGCAATCAGCCCCAGCATTTT. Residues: CASSPGVSNQPQHF.

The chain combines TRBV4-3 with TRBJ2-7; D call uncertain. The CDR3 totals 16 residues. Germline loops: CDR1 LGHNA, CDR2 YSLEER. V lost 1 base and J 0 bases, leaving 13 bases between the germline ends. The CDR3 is CASSQGVTQISYEQYF. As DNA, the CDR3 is TGCGCCAGCAGCCAAGGGGTGACACAAATCTCCTACGAGCAGTACTTC.

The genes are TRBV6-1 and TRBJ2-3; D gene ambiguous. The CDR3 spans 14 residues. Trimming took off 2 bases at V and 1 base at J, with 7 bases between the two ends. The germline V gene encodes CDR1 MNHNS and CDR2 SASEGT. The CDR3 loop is CASSELYGTDTQYF. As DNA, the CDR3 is TGTGCCAGCAGTGAATTGTACGGCACAGATACGCAGTATTTT.

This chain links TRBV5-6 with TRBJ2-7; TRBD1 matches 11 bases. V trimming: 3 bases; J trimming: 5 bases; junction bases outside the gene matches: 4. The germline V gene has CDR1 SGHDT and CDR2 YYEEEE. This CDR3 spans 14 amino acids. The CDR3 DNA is TGTGCCAGCAGCTCCGGACAGGGGGCCCACGAGCAGTACTTC. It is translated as CASSSGQGAHEQYF. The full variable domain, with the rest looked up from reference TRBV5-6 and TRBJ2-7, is DAGVTQSPTHLIKTRGQQVTLRCSPKSGHDTVSWYQQALGQGPQFIFQYYEEEERQRGNFPDRFSGHQFPNYSSELNVNALLLGDSALYLCASSSGQGAHEQYFGPGTRLTVT.

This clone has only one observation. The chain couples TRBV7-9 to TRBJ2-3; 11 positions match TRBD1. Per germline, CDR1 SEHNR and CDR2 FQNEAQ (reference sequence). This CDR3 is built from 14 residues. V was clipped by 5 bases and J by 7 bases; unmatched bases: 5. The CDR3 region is CASSLGQGVNTQYF. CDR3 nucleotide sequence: TGTGCCAGCAGCCTGGGACAGGGGGTTAATACGCAGTATTTT.

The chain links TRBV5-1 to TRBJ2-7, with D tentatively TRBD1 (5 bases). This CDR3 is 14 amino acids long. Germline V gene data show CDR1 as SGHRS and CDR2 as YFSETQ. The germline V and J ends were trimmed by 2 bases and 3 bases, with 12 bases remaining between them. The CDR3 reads CASSFFIDSYEQYF. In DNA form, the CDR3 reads TGCGCCAGCAGCTTTTTTATCGACAGCTACGAGCAGTACTTC.

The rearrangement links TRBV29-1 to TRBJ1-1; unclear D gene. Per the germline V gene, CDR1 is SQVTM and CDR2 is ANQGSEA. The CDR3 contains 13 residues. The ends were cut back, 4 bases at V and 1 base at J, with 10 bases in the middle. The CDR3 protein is CSVAVRPNTEAFF. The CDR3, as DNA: TGCAGCGTTGCCGTGAGACCGAACACTGAAGCTTTCTTT.

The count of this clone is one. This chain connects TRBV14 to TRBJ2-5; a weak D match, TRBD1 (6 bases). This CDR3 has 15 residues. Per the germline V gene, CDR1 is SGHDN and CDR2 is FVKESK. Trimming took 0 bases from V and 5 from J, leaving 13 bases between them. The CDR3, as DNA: TGTGCCAGCAGCCAAGACAGGGGCCCACTGGAGACCCAGTACTTC. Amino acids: CASSQDRGPLETQYF.

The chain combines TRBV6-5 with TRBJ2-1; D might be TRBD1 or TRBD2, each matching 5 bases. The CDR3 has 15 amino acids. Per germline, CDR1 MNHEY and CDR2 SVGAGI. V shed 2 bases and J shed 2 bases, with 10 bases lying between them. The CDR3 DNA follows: TGTGCCAGCAGTTACCCCGGGGCGGCCTACAATGAGCAGTTCTTC. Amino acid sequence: CASSYPGAAYNEQFF.